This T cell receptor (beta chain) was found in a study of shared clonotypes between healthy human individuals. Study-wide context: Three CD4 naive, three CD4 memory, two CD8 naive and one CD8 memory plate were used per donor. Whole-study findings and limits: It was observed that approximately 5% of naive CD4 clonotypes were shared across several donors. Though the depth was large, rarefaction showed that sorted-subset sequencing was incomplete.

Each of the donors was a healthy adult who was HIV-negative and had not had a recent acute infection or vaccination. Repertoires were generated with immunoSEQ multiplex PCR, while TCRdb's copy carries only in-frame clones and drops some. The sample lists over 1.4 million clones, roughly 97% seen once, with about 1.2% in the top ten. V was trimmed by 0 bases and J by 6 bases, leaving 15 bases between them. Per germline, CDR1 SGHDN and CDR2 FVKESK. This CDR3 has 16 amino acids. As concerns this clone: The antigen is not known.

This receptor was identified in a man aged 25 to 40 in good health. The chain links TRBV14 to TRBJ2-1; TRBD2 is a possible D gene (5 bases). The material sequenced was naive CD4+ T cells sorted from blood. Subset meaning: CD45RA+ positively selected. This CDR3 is CASSQEFSGGFNEQFF. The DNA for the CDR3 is TGTGCCAGCAGCCAAGAATTTTCGGGCGGGTTCAATGAGCAGTTCTTC. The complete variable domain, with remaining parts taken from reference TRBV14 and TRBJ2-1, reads EAGVTQFPSHSVIEKGQTVTLRCDPISGHDNLYWYRRVMGKEIKFLLHFVKESKQDESGMPNNRFLAERTGGTYSTLKVQPAELEDSGVYFCASSQEFSGGFNEQFFGPGTRLTVL.